The sequence of this T cell receptor (beta chain) was determined in a study of T cell responses to AZD1222 COVID-19 vaccine. CDR3 length: 11 residues. The V and J ends lost 4 bases and 5 bases respectively, with 3 bases between them. The germline V gene encodes CDR1 LGHNA and CDR2 YNFKEQ. Clones were sequenced by immunoSEQ multiplex PCR, and TCRdb holds only the in-frame ones, with some missing. The profile shows about 85,000 clones, 86% of them singletons. The TCR comes from an adult in good health. V gene TRBV4-2 combines with J gene TRBJ2-1; D is unresolved. Sequencing used peripheral blood, obtained on day 0 of AZD1222 vaccination. CDR3 in DNA: TGTGCCAGCAGCCGAGACAATGAGCAGTTCTTC. This encodes CASSRDNEQFF.